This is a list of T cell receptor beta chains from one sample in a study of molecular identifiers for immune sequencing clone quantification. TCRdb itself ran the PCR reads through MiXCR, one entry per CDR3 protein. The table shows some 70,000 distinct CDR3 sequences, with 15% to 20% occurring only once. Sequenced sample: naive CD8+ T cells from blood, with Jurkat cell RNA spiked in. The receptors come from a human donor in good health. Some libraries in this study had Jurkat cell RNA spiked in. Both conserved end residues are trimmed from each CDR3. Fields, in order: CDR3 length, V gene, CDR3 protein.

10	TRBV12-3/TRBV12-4	ASSLLFYEQY
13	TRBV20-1	SAEELAGTDNEQY
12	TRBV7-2	ASSLAGPGYEQY
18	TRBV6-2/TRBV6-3	ASSYSSRADRSYNTGELF
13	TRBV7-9	ASSYEADRATEQY
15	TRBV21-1	ASSKVGLAGVRNEQF
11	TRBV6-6	ASSYVASGELF
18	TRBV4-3	ASSQDPPGLAALGPDTQY
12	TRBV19	ASSIQGGGTEAF
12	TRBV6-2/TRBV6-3	ASSFSGGGYEQY
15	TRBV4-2	ASSQDRAGGAYNEQF
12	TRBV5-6	ASSDRFFTDTQY
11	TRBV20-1	SARTSSSYEQY
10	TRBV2	ASTGGDQPQH
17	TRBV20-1	SARERGTSGFLSTDTQY
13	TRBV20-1	SAARRLGSTDTQY
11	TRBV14	ASSQEVFYGYT
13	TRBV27	ASSLLPPGADTQY
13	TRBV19	ASNTLGGRGETQY
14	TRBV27	ASSFAAGEGTGELF
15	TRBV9	ASSVESAGRFGDEQL
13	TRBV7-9	ASSLSWTGNTEAF
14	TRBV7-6	ASSHLSGGRGETQY
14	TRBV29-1	SVLEQGSFFDNEQF
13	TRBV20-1	SAAPAGGFSTEAF
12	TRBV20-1	SASRRANTGELF
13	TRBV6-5	ASSYGTGSNYGYT
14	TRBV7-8	ASSLVPEGSTDTQY
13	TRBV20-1	SAPGPGLVTGELF
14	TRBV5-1	ASSLYSSGKYNEQF
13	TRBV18	ASSPTGQGSDTQY
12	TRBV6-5	ASSAGQWSYEQY
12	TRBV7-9	ASSLRDREFEQY
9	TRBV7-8	ASSKTGELF
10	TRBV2	ASGQGAYEQY
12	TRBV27	ASSLQGNVEGYT
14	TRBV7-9	ASSKTLGPLGETQY
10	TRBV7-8	ASSPRVDTQY
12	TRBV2	ASSEFSDPGELF
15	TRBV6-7	ASGKPGLPMAYNEQF
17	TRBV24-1	ATSDPDRDVAGWKETQY